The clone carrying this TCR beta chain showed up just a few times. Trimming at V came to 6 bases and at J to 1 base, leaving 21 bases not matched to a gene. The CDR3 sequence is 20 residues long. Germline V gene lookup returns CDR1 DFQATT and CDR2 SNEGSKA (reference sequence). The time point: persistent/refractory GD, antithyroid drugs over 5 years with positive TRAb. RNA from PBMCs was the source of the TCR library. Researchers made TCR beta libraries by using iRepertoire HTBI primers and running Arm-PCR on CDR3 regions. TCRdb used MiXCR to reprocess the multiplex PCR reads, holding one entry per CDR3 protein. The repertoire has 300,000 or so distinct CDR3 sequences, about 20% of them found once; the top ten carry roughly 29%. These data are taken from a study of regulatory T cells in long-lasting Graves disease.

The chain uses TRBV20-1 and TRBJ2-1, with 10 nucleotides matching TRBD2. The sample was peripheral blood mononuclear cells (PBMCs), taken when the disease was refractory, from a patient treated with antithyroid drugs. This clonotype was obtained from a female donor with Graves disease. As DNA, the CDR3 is TGCAGTGCCCTAACTCGGGCCGGGACTAGCGAGAAAAGGTCCTACAATGAGCAGTTCTTC. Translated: CSALTRAGTSEKRSYNEQFF.